This entry is about one T cell receptor (beta chain). V gave up 5 bases and J gave up 4 bases; unmatched junction bases: 6. The length of the CDR3 is 15 residues. CDR1 and CDR2 from the germline V gene are LNHDA and SQIVND (reference sequence). These data belong to a study of blood T cell repertoires in COVID-19. Here immunoSEQ multiplex PCR was the method, and the copy in TCRdb shows in-frame clones only, minus some. The data hold about 82,000 clones, with around 67% observed a single time. The sample was peripheral blood. This chain joins TRBV19 and TRBJ1-5; TRBD1 agrees at 9 bases. The receptor's source is a human donor with acute or convalescent COVID-19. The donor label of this sample is uncertain. The CDR3 DNA reads as TGTGCCAGTAGTGATATTGGGACAGGGAATCAGCCCCAGCATTTT. It specifies CASSDIGTGNQPQHF. Full variable domain (rest looked up from reference TRBV19 and TRBJ1-5): DGGITQSPKYLFRKEGQNVTLSCEQNLNHDAMYWYRQDPGQGLRLIYYSQIVNDFQKGDIAEGYSVSREKKESFPLTVTSAQKNPTAFYLCASSDIGTGNQPQHFGDGTRLSIL.